These 8 T cell receptor beta chains originate from one sample sequenced in a study of T-cell reconstitution after alpha-beta-depleted transplantation in children. Using unique molecular identifiers, the investigators prepared the TCRbeta library. One entry per CDR3 protein results from TCRdb running MiXCR on the PCR reads. The data contain around 400,000 distinct CDR3 sequences, roughly 22% of them seen just once; the ten biggest clones take up 3.5% to 4%. Sample: PBMCs from the stem cell graft donor, taken from the stem cell graft. These TCRs come from a human donor who donated a stem cell graft to a child with acute myeloid leukemia.

The CDR3 loop is CASSSPNQGEWAQYF. CDR3 coding DNA: TGCGCCAGCAGCTCACCGAATCAGGGGGAGTGGGCCCAGTACTTC. This chain uses TRBV5-1 with TRBJ2-5; 7 positions match TRBD1. In germline, CDR1 is SGHRS, CDR2 YFSETQ. The junction had 14 bases not matched to a gene; V was cut back by 3 bases and J by 9 bases. The CDR3 covers 15 residues.

This clonotype was found a few times. The chain is built from TRBV4-3 and TRBJ2-2; D gene unclear. From germline, CDR1 is LGHNA and CDR2 YSLEER. V was clipped by 1 base and J by 0 bases, with 6 bases between them. CDR3 length equals 15 residues. The CDR3 protein is CASSQGVANTGELFF. The CDR3 DNA reads TGCGCCAGCAGCCAAGGAGTCGCGAACACCGGGGAGCTGTTTTTT.

The chain combines TRBV12-3 or TRBV12-4 with TRBJ1-1; TRBD1 matches 10 bases. With V trimmed by 5 bases and J by 3 bases, 6 bases remained unmatched. This CDR3 has 15 amino acids. The CDR3: CASSDRDRGDTEAFF. CDR3 nucleotide sequence: TGTGCCAGCAGTGACCGGGACAGGGGTGACACTGAAGCTTTCTTT.

The sample holds a few counts of this clonotype. DNA of the CDR3: TGCAGTGCTAGGGGAGCGGGAGGGAAGTACGAGCAGTACTTC. This sequence encodes CSARGAGGKYEQYF. V is TRBV20-1 and J is TRBJ2-7; 10 nucleotides match TRBD2. Germline CDR1 is DFQATT and CDR2 is SNEGSKA (reference sequence). J gave up 4 bases and V 3 bases, and 6 bases lay outside the gene matches. The CDR3 is 14 residues long.

This clonotype was seen a handful of times. V usage is TRBV28 and J usage is TRBJ1-5; D is uncertain. Germline loops: CDR1 MDHEN, CDR2 SYDVKM. V was pared by 4 bases and J by 2 bases, with 18 bases between. The CDR3 has 17 residues. Written as DNA, the CDR3 is TGTGCCAGCAGTTCCCCGGCGCGGCCCGGCGGCAATCAGCCCCAGCATTTT. Residues: CASSSPARPGGNQPQHF.

This clonotype was observed a handful of times. The rearrangement links TRBV5-1 to TRBJ2-7; TRBD1 aligns across 10 bases. With V trimmed by 5 bases and J by 5 bases, 10 bases remained unmatched. The CDR3 extends over 15 amino acids. Germline lookup yields CDR1 SGHRS and CDR2 YFSETQ. The DNA of the CDR3 is TGCGCCAGCAGTGACCCGGGACAGGGGATCAACGAGCAGTACTTC. Residues: CASSDPGQGINEQYF.

V gene TRBV18 combines with J gene TRBJ2-7, with D perhaps TRBD2 (6 bases). This CDR3 contains 14 residues. V dropped 2 bases and J dropped 7 bases, with 15 bases sitting between them. In germline, CDR1 is KGHSH, CDR2 LQKENI. The CDR3 coding sequence is TGTGCCAGCTCACCAAACTGGTCGGCGGGGGAGCAGTACTTC. Encoded protein: CASSPNWSAGEQYF.

The chain is built from TRBV20-1 and TRBJ1-1; a weak D match, TRBD1 (6 bases). Looked up from germline, CDR1 is DFQATT and CDR2 is SNEGSKA (reference sequence). The CDR3 contains 15 residues. Trimming stripped 4 bases from V and 1 base from J, with 16 bases between. The CDR3 loop reads CSAKLRGQTNTEAFF. The CDR3 DNA reads TGCAGTGCTAAGCTCAGGGGACAAACGAACACTGAAGCTTTCTTT.